This T cell receptor (beta chain) was captured by sequencing in a study of post-analysis software for immune sequencing data. Study-level information: The study covered relapsing-remitting, secondary progressive and progressive-relapsing courses of multiple sclerosis.

Deletions cut 1 base from V and 6 bases from J, with 16 bases between. This CDR3 region has 16 residues. Germline V gives CDR1 SGHTA, CDR2 FQGNSA. The study's findings and limits: When patients were compared with controls, 4 or 5 TRBV segments were more frequent, TRBV5-6, TRBV5-1 and TRBV20-1 among them.

Comment on this clonotype: Its antigen is still unknown.

Each TCR beta cDNA library carried unique molecular identifiers. Using its own MiXCR run on the PCR reads, TCRdb lists one record per CDR3 protein. This repertoire shows hundreds of thousands of distinct CDR3 sequences, 25% to 30% found once; its top ten account for around 0.6%. Sequencing used blood. This TCR was sampled from a girl under 18 with multiple sclerosis. J is TRBJ2-4 and V is TRBV7-2, with a weak D call TRBD1 (5 bases). CDR3 amino acids: CASSLVGRTRPNIQYF. The CDR3 DNA reads as TGTGCCAGCAGCTTAGTTGGGCGGACAAGACCAAACATTCAGTACTTC.